This passage covers 24 T cell receptor beta chains from one sample sequenced in a study of T-cell reconstitution after alpha-beta-depleted transplantation in children. Unique molecular identifiers tagged the TCRbeta library. TCRdb itself ran the PCR reads through MiXCR, one entry per CDR3 protein. The table includes about 1,000,000 distinct CDR3 sequences, less than 30% detected once. The sequencing used PBMCs, mostly from graft donor cells, collected 360 days after TCRalphabeta/CD19-depleted stem cell transplant. All receptors derive from a boy in the first two years of life who had a stem cell transplant for SCID, so the T cells may come from the graft donor.

This clonotype is a singleton in its sample. J is TRBJ1-1 and V is TRBV19; D gene uncertain. The CDR3 totals 14 residues. Germline V CDR1 and CDR2: LNHDA, SQIVND (reference sequence). V shed 10 bases and J shed 0 bases, with 15 bases lying between them. The DNA for the CDR3 is TGTGCCACCTCCGAAAGTTTTATGAACACTGAAGCTTTCTTT. Its protein is CATSESFMNTEAFF.

CDR3 DNA: TGTGCCAGCAGTTTAAACAGGGATCATCAGCCCCAGCATTTT. This encodes CASSLNRDHQPQHF. The chain links TRBV12-3 or TRBV12-4 to TRBJ1-5, with D possibly matching TRBD1 (6 bases). This CDR3 comprises 14 residues. Trimming removed 2 bases at V and 5 bases at J, with 10 bases between.

The chain has TRBV27 and TRBJ1-5, with TRBD1 matching 9 bases. CDR3 length equals 20 residues. The trim removed 4 bases at V and 0 bases at J, leaving 16 bases unmatched. CDR1 and CDR2 from the germline V gene are MNHEY and SMNVEV (reference sequence). The CDR3 bases are TGTGCCAGCAGTTCCATCCGGGACAGGGTTTTTCGAGCTAGCAATCAGCCCCAGCATTTT. Translation: CASSSIRDRVFRASNQPQHF.

V gene TRBV27 combines with J gene TRBJ2-7; no firm D call. Trimming cost V 4 bases and J 0 bases, with 19 bases left between them. Germline values: CDR1 MNHEY, CDR2 SMNVEV (reference sequence). The CDR3 is 17 amino acids. In DNA, the CDR3 is TGTGCCAGCAGTTCCTACAAGGGCGACTCGAGCTCCTACGAGCAGTACTTC. Residues: CASSSYKGDSSSYEQYF.

The chain has TRBV12-3 or TRBV12-4 and TRBJ2-2; D ambiguous. V lost 3 bases and J 6 bases, leaving 14 bases between the germline ends. CDR3 length: 15 amino acids. The CDR3 DNA reads TGTGCCAGCAGTTTCTCTTCTGTTGGTGCCGGGGAGCTGTTTTTT. This codes for CASSFSSVGAGELFF.

Concerning this clonotype itself: One end of the junction does not line up with germline, which may come from a read error. The chain links TRBV6-5 to TRBJ1-2, with D hard to call. CDR3 size: 16 residues. CDR1 is MNHEY, CDR2 SVGAGI, per germline. The CDR3 region is CASSYYPGPTNYGYTF. As DNA, the CDR3 is TGTGCCAGCAGCTACTACCCCGGGCCAACCAACTATGGCTACACCTTC.

The chain combines TRBV28 with TRBJ1-1; D unclear. This CDR3 spans 12 amino acids. V was cut by 3 bases and J by 5 bases, with 7 bases left in between. Germline V gene lookup returns CDR1 MDHEN and CDR2 SYDVKM. The DNA of the CDR3 is TGTGCCAGCAGTTTCTGGGAGACTGAAGCTTTCTTT. This codes for CASSFWETEAFF.

The genes are TRBV7-2 and TRBJ1-2; TRBD1 might be the D (5 bases). The CDR3 extends over 13 amino acids. CDR1 is SGHTA and CDR2 is FQGNSA in the germline V gene. The ends were cut back, 4 bases at V and 6 bases at J, with 12 bases in the middle. The CDR3 DNA is TGTGCCAGCAGCTACGACGGAGGGGATGGCTACACCTTC. This encodes CASSYDGGDGYTF. The complete variable domain, with remaining parts taken from reference TRBV7-2 and TRBJ1-2, reads GAGVSQSPSNKVTEKGKDVELRCDPISGHTALYWYRQSLGQGLEFLIYFQGNSAPDKSGLPSDRFSAERTGGSVSTLTIQRTQQEDSAVYLCASSYDGGDGYTFGSGTRLTVV.

J is TRBJ2-5 and V is TRBV12-3 or TRBV12-4, with D tentatively TRBD1 or TRBD2 (6 bases each). The V end was cut by 7 bases, the J end by 2 bases, with 17 bases between. The CDR3 loop spans 15 amino acids. The DNA for the CDR3 is TGTGCCAGCACCCACATAGGGGGGCGTCAAGAGACCCAGTACTTC. It yields the protein CASTHIGGRQETQYF.

The chain employs TRBV6-1 and TRBJ1-5; possible D gene TRBD1, 5 bases. Trimming took 5 bases from V and 3 from J, leaving 8 bases between them. Germline lookup yields CDR1 MNHNS and CDR2 SASEGT. This CDR3 spans 13 amino acids. CDR3 in amino acids: CASSKQVNQPQHF. The CDR3 DNA sequence: TGTGCCAGCAGTAAACAGGTCAATCAGCCCCAGCATTTT.

The rearrangement joins TRBV18 to TRBJ2-7, with D perhaps matching TRBD1 (6 bases). The CDR3 runs to 14 residues. Germline V lookup: CDR1 KGHSH, CDR2 LQKENI. V was shortened by 3 bases and J by 5 bases, with 14 bases between the two germline ends. CDR3 residues: CASSPERGLHEQYF. The CDR3 nucleotides read TGTGCCAGCTCACCGGAGAGGGGGTTACACGAGCAGTACTTC.

The chain has TRBV7-6 and TRBJ1-3; no clear D gene. The germline V gene encodes CDR1 SGHVS and CDR2 FNYEAQ. V was shortened by 2 bases and J by 2 bases, with 7 bases between the two germline ends. The length of the CDR3 is 14 residues. In DNA, the CDR3 is TGTGCCAGCAGCTTATCCGGGGCTGGAAACACCATATATTTT. This translates into CASSLSGAGNTIYF. Variable domain in full (rest from reference TRBV7-6 and TRBJ1-3): GAGVSQSPRYKVTKRGQDVALRCDPISGHVSLYWYRQALGQGPEFLTYFNYEAQQDKSGLPNDRFSAERPEGSISTLTIQRTEQRDSAMYRCASSLSGAGNTIYFGEGSWLTVV.

The chain uses TRBV6-2 or TRBV6-3 and TRBJ2-7, with D possibly matching TRBD2 (6 bases). CDR3 length: 20 amino acids. The V end was cut by 0 bases, the J end by 3 bases, with 27 bases between. Germline CDR1 reads MNHEY; CDR2 reads SVGEGT. CDR3 in amino acids: CASSYSSIYYRGLMVYEQYF. The CDR3 bases are TGTGCCAGCAGTTACTCGAGTATATATTATCGGGGACTCATGGTCTACGAGCAGTACTTC.

This clonotype was seen a few times. The V and J genes are TRBV28 and TRBJ2-1; 11 bases line up with TRBD2. Germline CDR1 and CDR2: MDHEN and SYDVKM. The CDR3 runs 15 residues. V lost 1 base, J lost 8 bases, and 4 bases stayed unmatched. This chain's CDR3 is CASSLFSGGDYEQFF. The CDR3, as DNA: TGTGCCAGCAGTTTATTTAGCGGGGGGGATTATGAGCAGTTCTTC.

The sample holds a few counts of this clonotype. This chain links TRBV28 with TRBJ2-1; 9 nucleotides match TRBD2. This CDR3 spans 18 amino acids. V shed 2 bases, J shed 0 bases, and the junction held 8 bases outside the gene matches. Germline V gene data show CDR1 as MDHEN and CDR2 as SYDVKM. CDR3 region: CASSLLAGGSYSYNEQFF. In DNA, the CDR3 is TGTGCCAGCAGTTTACTGGCGGGGGGGAGTTACTCCTACAATGAGCAGTTCTTC.

The chain employs TRBV10-3 and TRBJ2-1, with D maybe TRBD2 (6 bases). V was cut by 3 bases and J by 7 bases, with 13 bases left in between. This CDR3 contains 14 residues. Germline V gene data show CDR1 as ENHRY and CDR2 as SYGVKD. The CDR3 DNA reads as TGTGCCATCAGTGATGGAGGGCTGATAAATGAGCAGTTCTTC. Encoded protein: CAISDGGLINEQFF.

The genes are TRBV25-1 and TRBJ2-7; tentatively, D is TRBD1 (6 bases). This CDR3 region has 16 residues. Germline CDR1 reads MGHDK; CDR2 reads SYGVNS. The V gene lost 4 bases and the J gene lost 2 bases, with 18 bases spanning the gap. The CDR3 spells CASSVLGWQGTYEQYF. CDR3 sequence (DNA): TGTGCCAGCAGTGTTTTAGGGTGGCAGGGGACCTACGAGCAGTACTTC.

The chain employs TRBV5-1 and TRBJ2-1; the match to TRBD2 covers 8 bases. The CDR3 has 15 residues. Germline loops: CDR1 SGHRS, CDR2 YFSETQ. The V segment lost 0 bases and the J segment 7 bases; nucleotides outside the gene matches: 6. CDR3 coding DNA: TGCGCCAGCAGCTTGGACGGCGGGGGGAGGAATGAGCAGTTCTTC. Translated: CASSLDGGGRNEQFF.

The J gene is TRBJ2-5, the V gene TRBV20-1; the D is unclear. The CDR3 loop spans 14 amino acids. The V and J ends lost 0 bases and 1 base respectively, with 9 bases between them. CDR1 is DFQATT, CDR2 SNEGSKA, per germline (reference sequence). This chain's CDR3 is CSARDYKGQETQYF. Written as DNA, the CDR3 is TGCAGTGCTAGAGATTACAAGGGCCAAGAGACCCAGTACTTC.

The chain links TRBV6-1 to TRBJ2-2, with TRBD2 matching 13 bases. V was clipped by 6 bases and J by 5 bases; unmatched bases: 12. The CDR3 covers 18 residues. Germline CDR1 and CDR2: MNHNS and SASEGT. CDR3 sequence: CASSSGLAGPSRTGELFF. CDR3 nucleotides: TGTGCCAGCAGCTCGGGACTAGCGGGGCCCTCGAGGACCGGGGAGCTGTTTTTT.

The chain has TRBV29-1 and TRBJ2-7, with 11 bases aligning to TRBD2. Germline loops: CDR1 SQVTM, CDR2 ANQGSEA. V shed 4 bases, J shed 6 bases, and the junction held 5 bases outside the gene matches. This CDR3 comprises 13 residues. The CDR3 coding sequence is TGCAGCGTTGGGGGGACTAGCGGTCTCGAGCAGTACTTC. Translation: CSVGGTSGLEQYF.

The chain joins TRBV15 to TRBJ1-5; 8 positions match TRBD1. The germline CDR1 and CDR2 sequences are LNHNV and YYDKDF (reference sequence). The CDR3 is 14 residues long. J gave up 4 bases and V 6 bases, and 5 bases lay outside the gene matches. CDR3 loop: CATRKDRGNQPQHF. The CDR3 DNA sequence: TGTGCCACCAGAAAAGACAGGGGTAATCAGCCCCAGCATTTT.

This clonotype was counted a few times. The chain joins TRBV4-1 to TRBJ2-7; D could derive from TRBD1 or TRBD2 (6 bases each). This CDR3 spans 14 amino acids. V lost 2 bases, J lost 9 bases, and 17 bases lay in between. The V gene's germline CDR1 is MGHRA and CDR2 YSYEKL. CDR3 coding DNA: TGCGCCAGCAGCCAAATGAGACTCACGGGGGCGCAGTACTTC. Protein: CASSQMRLTGAQYF.

The rearrangement links TRBV5-6 to TRBJ2-7; D remains ambiguous. Trimming stripped 6 bases from V and 7 bases from J, with 20 bases between. The CDR3 is made up of 14 amino acids. The germline CDR1 and CDR2 sequences are SGHDT and YYEEEE. CDR3 region: CASNVLHLNGEQYF. CDR3 in DNA: TGTGCCAGCAACGTCCTACACCTCAACGGAGAGCAGTACTTC. The full variable domain, in which reference TRBV5-6 and TRBJ2-7 provide the parts outside the CDR3, is DAGVTQSPTHLIKTRGQQVTLRCSPKSGHDTVSWYQQALGQGPQFIFQYYEEEERQRGNFPDRFSGHQFPNYSSELNVNALLLGDSALYLCASNVLHLNGEQYFGPGTRLTVT.